This TCR beta chain was observed in a study of human T cells and chemical hapten exposure. TCRdb passed the RACE reads through MiXCR, listing each CDR3 protein once. The data show around 130,000 distinct CDR3 sequences, with about 8.2% seen just once and around 2% held by the top ten. Time point meaning: healthy volunteer bleed at 2 weeks. The study extracted total RNA from unfractionated whole blood. In this sample, this clonotype turned up a few times. No antigen is known for it. Study results and limitations: The number of TCRs over 1 in 1000 frequency stayed unchanged after DPC.

The receptor's source is a male donor in good health. Some clones in this sample may be carry-over from other donors' samples. What was sequenced was whole blood.

The CDR3 nucleotides read TGTGCCAGTAGTCCCGGGGGGGGGGATCGAGTCTATGAGCAGTTCTTC. Translation gives CASSPGGGDRVYEQFF. V is TRBV19 and J is TRBJ2-1, with 8 bases aligning to TRBD2. Germline V lookup: CDR1 LNHDA, CDR2 SQIVND (reference sequence). The J segment lost 8 bases and the V segment lost 5 bases, leaving 14 bases of the junction unmatched. The CDR3 has 16 residues.